Listed below are T cell receptor beta chains from one sample, sequenced in a study of T and B cells in COVID-19 patients. In TCRdb, the multiplex PCR reads were re-called with MiXCR into one record per CDR3 protein. This sample has roughly 9,600 distinct CDR3 sequences, with 30% to 45% found just once. The sequenced material came from blood. The receptor source for this set is a human donor with active COVID-19. CDR3s include the opening cysteine and the closing phenylalanine or tryptophan. D genes are given only for firm matches. Clone size is stated in some rows and not others, as once, few, many or a class when expanded.

. | TRBD1 | TRBJ1-1 | TRBV19 | TGTGCCAGTAGTATAGGACCGGGACAGGGGATGAACACTGAAGCTTTCTTT | CASSIGPGQGMNTEAFF
. | TRBD2 | TRBJ2-7 | TRBV27 | TGTGCCAGCAGTTCCGGGACTAGCGGGGTTGCTATCGAGCAGTACTTC | CASSSGTSGVAIEQYF
few | . | TRBJ2-2 | TRBV15 | TGTGCCACCAGCAAGAACACCGGGGAGCTGTTTTTT | CATSKNTGELFF
few | . | TRBJ1-3 | TRBV11-3 | TGTGCCAGCAGCTTAGTCTCACAGACCGGAAACACCATATATTTT | CASSLVSQTGNTIYF
. | . | TRBJ2-7 | TRBV12-3/TRBV12-4 | TGTGCCAGCAGTTTTGGACAGACCTACGAGCAGTACTTC | CASSFGQTYEQYF
. | TRBD2 | TRBJ2-2 | TRBV14 | TGTGCCAGCAGCCAAGGGGCTAGCGGGTACACCGGGGAGCTGTTTTTT | CASSQGASGYTGELFF
. | . | TRBJ1-6 | TRBV6-5 | TGTGCCAGCAGTTCCACCCAGCTGGGACGTAATAATTCACCCCTCCACTTT | CASSSTQLGRNNSPLHF
. | . | TRBJ1-2 | TRBV29-1 | TGCAGCGTTGAATTTACTAGCGGGGACTACACCTTC | CSVEFTSGDYTF
. | . | TRBJ2-2 | TRBV6-5 | TGTGCCAGCACCTACTCGAGAAACACCGGGGAGCTGTTTTTT | CASTYSRNTGELFF
. | TRBD1 | TRBJ2-1 | TRBV14 | TGTGCCAGCAGCCAGAGGACAGGGGGGAGGTACTCCTACAATGAGCAGTTCTTC | CASSQRTGGRYSYNEQFF
many | . | TRBJ2-3 | TRBV19 | TGTGCCAGTAGTATAGCGAGCGGTAGCACAGATACGCAGTATTTT | CASSIASGSTDTQYF
. | TRBD1 | TRBJ2-5 | TRBV30 | TGTGCCTGGACTACAGAGGGACAGGGGGGAAAGACCCAGTACTTC | CAWTTEGQGGKTQYF
few | . | TRBJ1-4 | TRBV19 | TGTGCCAGTAGTATAGATGGAGGGTCACCCGGGGGGAAACTGTTTTTT | CASSIDGGSPGGKLFF
. | TRBD2 | TRBJ2-1 | TRBV4-2 | TGTGCCAGCAGCCAAGATGGGCGGGACTACTCTTCAGCGGAGCAGTTCTTC | CASSQDGRDYSSAEQFF
. | . | TRBJ1-1 | TRBV6-1 | TGTGCCAGCTGCCGGCAGGGGAAGACTGAAGCTTTCTTT | CASCRQGKTEAFF
few | . | TRBJ1-2 | TRBV27 | TGTGCCAGCAAACGTGAAGGGAACTATGGCTACACCTTC | CASKREGNYGYTF
medium-sized | . | TRBJ2-7 | TRBV11-1 | TGTGCCAGCAGCAGACCGGGACGAGCAACCTACGAGCAGTACTTC | CASSRPGRATYEQYF
. | . | TRBJ1-4 | TRBV12-3/TRBV12-4 | TGTGCCAGCAGGTTAGGACGGCTTAATGAAAAACTGTTTTTT | CASRLGRLNEKLFF
. | . | TRBJ2-5 | TRBV5-6 | TGTGCCAGCAGCTTATATAGGCGGGCCGGCCAAGAGACCCAGTACTTC | CASSLYRRAGQETQYF
few | TRBD1 | TRBJ1-5 | TRBV12-3/TRBV12-4 | TGTGCCAGCAGTTCCGGACAGGGGGGCAATCAGCCCCAGCATTTT | CASSSGQGGNQPQHF
. | . | TRBJ1-4 | TRBV30 | TGTGCCTCGGGGGCGCCTAATGAAAAACTGTTTTTT | CASGAPNEKLFF
. | TRBD1 | TRBJ2-7 | TRBV6-2/TRBV6-3 | TGTGCCAGCACCAAAAATAGGGGGCCCGGCTACGAGCAGTACTTC | CASTKNRGPGYEQYF
. | . | TRBJ2-7 | TRBV7-6 | TGTGCCAGCAGCTATACAATCGACGAGCAGTACTTC | CASSYTIDEQYF
medium-sized | . | TRBJ1-1 | TRBV15 | TGTGCCACCAGCAGGTCGGTGGGAACTGAAGCTTTCTTT | CATSRSVGTEAFF
. | . | TRBJ1-1 | TRBV30 | TGTGGCGGGCAGGGCTACACTGAAGCTTTCTTT | CGGQGYTEAFF
. | TRBD1 | TRBJ1-3 | TRBV6-5 | TGTGCCAGCAGTTACTCGGAGACAGGGCCCGTCTCTGGAAACACCATATATTTT | CASSYSETGPVSGNTIYF
. | TRBD1 | TRBJ1-6 | TRBV5-1 | TGTGCCAGCAGCTTGCGAGGGGGCGCACATTCACCCCTCCACTTT | CASSLRGGAHSPLHF
. | . | TRBJ1-5 | TRBV19 | TGTGCCAGTATTTCAGTTCCGACCCCTGATAAGCCCCAGCATTTT | CASISVPTPDKPQHF
. | . | TRBJ1-2 | TRBV6-5 | TGTGCCAGCGGTCTGGGTTTAGGCTATGGCTACACCTTC | CASGLGLGYGYTF
. | . | TRBJ1-2 | TRBV6-1 | TGTGCCAGCAGTGAGAAGGCGGCGAACTATGGCTACACCTTC | CASSEKAANYGYTF
medium-sized | TRBD1 | TRBJ2-7 | TRBV29-1 | TGCAGCGTTGAGGGACAGGTCCCCTACGAGCAGTACTTC | CSVEGQVPYEQYF
. | . | TRBJ1-3 | TRBV6-5 | TGTGCCAGCAGTTACATGGGGTCTGGAAACACCATATATTTT | CASSYMGSGNTIYF
medium-sized | . | TRBJ2-2 | TRBV29-1 | TGCAGCGTCGCCCGTGGTGGGGACACCGGGGAGCTGTTTTTT | CSVARGGDTGELFF
many | . | TRBJ1-4 | TRBV29-1 | TGCAGCGTGTCATGGAACTTTGAAGAAAAACTGTTTTTT | CSVSWNFEEKLFF
. | TRBD2 | TRBJ2-5 | TRBV6-2/TRBV6-3 | TGTGCCAGCAGTTACTCGACGGAGTTAGCGGGAGGGCAAAAGACCCAGTACTTC | CASSYSTELAGGQKTQYF
. | . | TRBJ1-2 | TRBV20-1 | TGCAGTGCTATACGCCCCGGCGGCACTTTCAACTATGGCTACACCTTC | CSAIRPGGTFNYGYTF
. | TRBD1 | TRBJ1-2 | TRBV6-5 | TGTGCCAGCAGTACCTCACCGGGACAGCCGGTTACGGCCTTC | CASSTSPGQPVTAF
medium-sized | TRBD1 | TRBJ2-1 | TRBV29-1 | TGCAGCGTTGCAGGGGGAGTTGATGAGCAGTTCTTC | CSVAGGVDEQFF
few | TRBD2 | TRBJ2-7 | TRBV6-5 | TGTGCCAGCAGTTGGCAAGGACTAGCTTTCGACGAGCAGTACTTC | CASSWQGLAFDEQYF
few | . | TRBJ2-2 | TRBV11-2 | TGTGCCAGCAGCTCCAATATAGACAGGTTAGCCGGGGAGCTGTTTTTT | CASSSNIDRLAGELFF
once | . | TRBJ1-5 | TRBV6-1 | TGTGCCAGCAGTGAGAGGGGGGGGCAGCCCCAGCATTTT | CASSERGGQPQHF
. | . | TRBJ2-3 | TRBV12-3/TRBV12-4 | TGTGCCAGCAGTTTTGGGAATGGACAGTCCACAGATACGCAGTATTTT | CASSFGNGQSTDTQYF
. | . | TRBJ1-1 | TRBV18 | TGTGCCAGCTCACCGGGGACATCGGGGACTGAAGCTTTCTTT | CASSPGTSGTEAFF
medium-sized | TRBD2 | TRBJ2-1 | TRBV11-3 | TGTGCCAGCAGCTTAGATAGGACTAGCGGGAATGAGCAGTTCTTC | CASSLDRTSGNEQFF
. | TRBD1 | TRBJ1-1 | TRBV5-6 | TGTGCCAGCAGCTTGGAGGGACAGGGGAACACTGAAGCTTTCTTT | CASSLEGQGNTEAFF
. | . | TRBJ1-1 | TRBV11-3 | TGTGCCAGCAGCTTAGGGGACCTGAACACTGAAGCTTTCTTT | CASSLGDLNTEAFF
few | . | TRBJ1-5 | TRBV29-1 | TGCAGCGCGAGCCAGGGCTTTGGCAATCAGCCCCAGCATTTT | CSASQGFGNQPQHF
few | . | TRBJ2-7 | TRBV6-2/TRBV6-3 | TGTGCCAGCAGGTCTTGGGGGGGGCCAAGCTCCTACGAGCAGTACTTC | CASRSWGGPSSYEQYF
. | TRBD2 | TRBJ2-3 | TRBV6-5 | TGTGCCAGCAGGCGCTCCGCTATGATCGGGACTAGCGGGGGGAAGGTAGATACGCAGTATTTT | CASRRSAMIGTSGGKVDTQYF
medium-sized | . | TRBJ2-7 | TRBV19 | TGTGCCAGTAGTATAGACCTGCGGGGGCAGGGGACCTACGAGCAGTACTTC | CASSIDLRGQGTYEQYF
. | TRBD2 | TRBJ2-3 | TRBV7-2 | TGTGCCAGCCTTCCGGGAGGGAGCGATACGCAGTATTTT | CASLPGGSDTQYF
. | TRBD1 | TRBJ1-1 | TRBV6-5 | TGTGCCATCAGTTCAGGGGGCAACACTGAAGCTTTCTTT | CAISSGGNTEAFF
few | . | TRBJ1-1 | TRBV10-3 | TGTGCCATCAGTGAGTCAAACAGGTCAGCATACACTGAAGCTTTCTTT | CAISESNRSAYTEAFF
. | . | TRBJ1-4 | TRBV19 | TGTGCCAGTAGTATAGGTGAAGGGCAGATTAATGAAAAACTGTTTTTT | CASSIGEGQINEKLFF
medium-sized | TRBD1 | TRBJ2-7 | TRBV11-3 | TGTGCCAGCAGCTTGCCGGGACAGACCTACGAGCAGTACTTC | CASSLPGQTYEQYF